This TCR beta chain is drawn from a study of shared clonotypes between healthy human individuals. Method: immunoSEQ multiplex PCR; TCRdb's copy keeps in-frame clones and lacks some. The repertoire has roughly 810,000 clones, around 96% of them found once; the top ten carry under 0.25%. CD8 cells classed as naive were CD45RO-negative and positively selected for CCR7, excluding terminally differentiated effector memory CD45RA+ cells. Every one of the donors was a Caucasian adult that lived in Nashville, Tennessee. The CDR3 has 16 residues. Per germline, CDR1 SGHVT and CDR2 SQSDAQ. After removal of 2 bases from V and 6 bases from J, the junction contained 8 bases not matched to a gene.

V gene TRBV7-4 combines with J gene TRBJ2-5; 11 bases are shared with TRBD2. The clonotype was recovered from a young man in good health. Sequencing was done on a sample of naive CD8+ T cells sorted from blood. The DNA for the CDR3 is TGTGCCAGCAGCTTAACTAGCGGGAGAGCGGAACAGACCCAGTACTTC. Protein: CASSLTSGRAEQTQYF.